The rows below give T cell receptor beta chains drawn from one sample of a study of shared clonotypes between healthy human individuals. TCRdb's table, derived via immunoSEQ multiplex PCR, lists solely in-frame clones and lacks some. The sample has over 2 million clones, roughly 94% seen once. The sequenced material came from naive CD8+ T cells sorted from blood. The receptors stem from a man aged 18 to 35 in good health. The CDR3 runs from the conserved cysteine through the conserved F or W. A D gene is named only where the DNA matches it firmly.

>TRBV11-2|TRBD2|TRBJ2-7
TGTGCCAGCAGCTTATTCGGCAGGGCGGGGGAGGACGAGCAGTACTTC
CASSLFGRAGEDEQYF
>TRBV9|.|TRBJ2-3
TGTGCCAGCAGCGTAGGGCCTTCTAGCACAGATACGCAGTATTTT
CASSVGPSSTDTQYF
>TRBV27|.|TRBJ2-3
TGTGCCAGCAGTTTCTCGAGGACCCTAGGAGATACGCAGTATTTT
CASSFSRTLGDTQYF
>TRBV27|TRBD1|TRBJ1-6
TGTGCCAGCAGGTTGCAGGGGGCACTTTCACCCCTCCACTTT
CASRLQGALSPLHF
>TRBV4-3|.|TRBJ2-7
TGCGCCAGCAGCCAGCGGGCGGGCTACGAGCAGTACTTC
CASSQRAGYEQYF
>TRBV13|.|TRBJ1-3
TGTGCCAGCAGCAGTAGCGACACCATATATTTT
CASSSSDTIYF
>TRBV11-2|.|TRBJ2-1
TGTGCCAGCAGCTTAGTCGTAGCTAGGAGCTCCTACAATGAGCAGTTCTTC
CASSLVVARSSYNEQFF
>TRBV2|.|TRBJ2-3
TGTGCCAGCAGTGAACGGTACACGGGGGTGGGAGATACGCAGTATTTT
CASSERYTGVGDTQYF
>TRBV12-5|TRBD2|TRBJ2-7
TGTGCTATGGAGCGGGGGGATTCCTACGAGCAGTACTTC
CAMERGDSYEQYF
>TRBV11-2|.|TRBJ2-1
TGTGCCAGCAGCTCCGACTCCTACAATGAGCAGTTCTTC
CASSSDSYNEQFF
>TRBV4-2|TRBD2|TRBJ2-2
TGTGCCAGCAGCCTGCCACTAGCGGGTGAGGTAGCCGGGGAGCTGTTTTTT
CASSLPLAGEVAGELFF
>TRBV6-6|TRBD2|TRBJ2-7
TGTGCCAGCAGTTACCGGGGGGAGTACGAGCAGTACTTC
CASSYRGEYEQYF
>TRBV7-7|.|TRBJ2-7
TGTGCTAGCAGCTTAGGGATAGGGTCCTACGAGCAGTACTTC
CASSLGIGSYEQYF
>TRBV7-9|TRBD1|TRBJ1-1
TGTGCCAGCAGTGAACAGGGGACGAACACTGAAGCTTTCTTT
CASSEQGTNTEAFF